The 22 T cell receptor beta chains presented below share a single source sample, sequenced in a study of blood T cell repertoires in COVID-19. Only in-frame clones appear in the TCRdb table, and some are missing; sequencing was by immunoSEQ multiplex PCR. This sample has some 220,000 clones, with around 80% found just once. Material for sequencing was peripheral blood. The receptors originated from a woman in her 30s with COVID-19, enrolled during active disease.

The J gene is TRBJ2-2, the V gene TRBV29-1, with 8 positions matching TRBD2. Germline V lookup: CDR1 SQVTM, CDR2 ANQGSEA. The junction had 3 bases not matched to a gene; V was cut back by 7 bases and J by 2 bases. The CDR3 consists of 13 residues. In DNA form, the CDR3 reads TGCAGCGGACTAGCGTATAACACCGGGGAGCTGTTTTTT. Protein: CSGLAYNTGELFF.

The V call is TRBV20-1, the J call TRBJ2-3; 8 bases are a match to TRBD2. The CDR3 consists of 16 residues. Trimming took 6 bases from V and 0 from J; bases not matched to a gene: 11. The germline gives CDR1 DFQATT, CDR2 SNEGSKA (reference sequence). CDR3 coding DNA: TGCAGTGCGAGTGGGGCCCTAGCGGGTAGCACAGATACGCAGTATTTT. Encoded protein: CSASGALAGSTDTQYF.

The rearrangement links TRBV3-1 (or the pseudogene TRBV3-2) to TRBJ1-2; D remains ambiguous. Trimming took 7 bases from V and 7 from J, leaving 16 bases between them. The CDR3 spans 13 residues. Looked up from germline, CDR1 is LGHDT and CDR2 is YNNKEL (reference sequence). The CDR3 DNA follows: TGTGCCAGCATCCCCCGGACGGGGTTTGGCTACACCTTC. It yields the protein CASIPRTGFGYTF.

The chain employs TRBV19 and TRBJ1-5, with D possibly being TRBD1 (6 bases). CDR3 length: 17 residues. The germline V gene has CDR1 LNHDA and CDR2 SQIVND (reference sequence). The V end lost 0 bases, the J end lost 4 bases, and 16 bases lay between the germline ends. Written as DNA, the CDR3 is TGTGCCAGTAGTATAGACACGGACAGCCGCGTAAATCAGCCCCAGCATTTT. Its translation is CASSIDTDSRVNQPQHF.

This clone was recorded a few times. Here the CDR3 reads CASKYSNEKLFF. The CDR3 DNA is TGTGCCAGCAAGTACAGCAATGAAAAACTGTTTTTT. This chain links TRBV2 with TRBJ1-4; no firm D call. The CDR3 has 12 amino acids. V lost 7 bases to trimming and J lost 5 bases, with 8 bases between them. From germline, CDR1 is SNHLY and CDR2 FYNNEI. Full variable domain (rest looked up from reference TRBV2 and TRBJ1-4): EPEVTQTPSHQVTQMGQEVILRCVPISNHLYFYWYRQILGQKVEFLVSFYNNEISEKSEIFDDQFSVERPDGSNFTLKIRSTKLEDSAMYFCASKYSNEKLFFGSGTQLSVL.

This sequence joins TRBV19 and TRBJ1-3; 9 bases are a match to TRBD1. The germline V gene has CDR1 LNHDA and CDR2 SQIVND (reference sequence). The CDR3 has 14 amino acids. The CDR3 loop is CATGGLNSGNTIYF. CDR3 DNA: TGTGCGACAGGGGGATTAAACTCTGGAAACACCATATATTTT.

The chain links TRBV7-2 to TRBJ2-5; D is ambiguous. CDR3 length: 15 residues. Germline assignment: CDR1 SGHTA and CDR2 FQGNSA. V lost 1 base, J lost 1 base, and 10 bases lay in between. CDR3 DNA: TGTGCCAGCAGCTTAGATTATAGGAGCCAAGAGACCCAGTACTTC. Its translation: CASSLDYRSQETQYF.

J is TRBJ2-7 and V is TRBV3-1 (or the pseudogene TRBV3-2); 12 bases align to TRBD2. The CDR3 has 18 residues. Germline CDR1 LGHDT, CDR2 YNNKEL (reference sequence). With V trimmed by 4 bases and J by 4 bases, 14 bases remained unmatched. The CDR3 spells CASSPQYWTSGKFYEQYF. The CDR3, as DNA: TGTGCCAGCAGCCCTCAATATTGGACTAGCGGGAAATTTTACGAGCAGTACTTC.

V usage is TRBV30 and J usage is TRBJ2-3; D gene unclear. The CDR3 sequence is 15 residues long. The V gene lost 0 bases and the J gene lost 1 base, with 11 bases spanning the gap. Germline CDR1 GTSNPN, CDR2 SVGIG (reference sequence). The CDR3 sequence is CAWSVSAPGTDTQYF. Here the CDR3 DNA reads TGTGCCTGGAGTGTCTCCGCACCAGGCACAGATACGCAGTATTTT.

This chain links TRBV4-1 with TRBJ2-7; 8 positions match TRBD2. CDR3 length: 17 amino acids. The V gene's germline CDR1 is MGHRA and CDR2 YSYEKL. Trimming at V came to 3 bases and at J to 5 bases, leaving 15 bases not matched to a gene. CDR3 sequence (DNA): TGCGCCAGCAGCCACCCTGTGGGAGCGGGAGTGTCGGACGAGCAGTACTTC. It translates to CASSHPVGAGVSDEQYF.

The rearrangement uses TRBV10-3 and TRBJ1-1; TRBD1 matches at 7 bases. CDR1 is ENHRY, CDR2 SYGVKD, per germline. This CDR3 is 15 amino acids long. Trimming cost V 2 bases and J 2 bases; bases outside gene matches: 5. The CDR3 nucleotides read TGTGCCATCAGTGAGAGGACAGGAGCAAACACTGAAGCTTTCTTT. This sequence encodes CAISERTGANTEAFF.

This chain joins TRBV19 and TRBJ2-3; D is ambiguous. Germline CDR1 and CDR2: LNHDA and SQIVND (reference sequence). V was shortened by 5 bases and J by 0 bases, with 9 bases between the two germline ends. The CDR3 has 14 residues. For the CDR3, the DNA is TGTGCCAGTAGTCTATCTACTAGCACAGATACGCAGTATTTT. Translation: CASSLSTSTDTQYF.

The sample holds one count of this clone. The rearrangement links TRBV7-2 to TRBJ1-2; tentative D call: TRBD1 (5 bases). CDR3 size: 16 residues. V was trimmed by 6 bases and J by 4 bases, leaving 21 bases between them. CDR1 is SGHTA, CDR2 FQGNSA, per germline. For the CDR3, the DNA is TGTGCCAGCAGTTTGGACCCTCGCGGGGCCTCCTATGGCTACACCTTC. Protein: CASSLDPRGASYGYTF.

V gene TRBV2 combines with J gene TRBJ1-2, with D tentatively TRBD1 (5 bases). This CDR3 spans 11 amino acids. Per the germline V gene, CDR1 is SNHLY and CDR2 is FYNNEI. V lost 11 bases and J 2 bases, leaving 9 bases between the germline ends. The CDR3 reads CAGAANYGYTF. CDR3 sequence (DNA): TGTGCCGGGGCCGCAAACTATGGCTACACCTTC. The whole variable domain, filled in from reference TRBV2 and TRBJ1-2, reads EPEVTQTPSHQVTQMGQEVILRCVPISNHLYFYWYRQILGQKVEFLVSFYNNEISEKSEIFDDQFSVERPDGSNFTLKIRSTKLEDSAMYFCAGAANYGYTFGSGTRLTVV.

V usage is TRBV5-5 and J usage is TRBJ2-1, with D perhaps matching TRBD1 (5 bases). Germline CDR1 SGHKS, CDR2 YYEKEE (reference sequence). Between the trimmed V and J ends, which lost 2 bases and 5 bases, there was a span of 8 bases. The CDR3 covers 13 residues. CDR3 protein: CASSLRGNNEQFF. CDR3 in DNA: TGTGCCAGCAGCTTAAGGGGAAACAATGAGCAGTTCTTC.

This clone showed up just a few times. V gene TRBV5-1 combines with J gene TRBJ1-1; D might be TRBD1 (6 bases). Deletions cut 4 bases from V and 1 base from J, with 8 bases between. CDR3 length: 13 residues. Per the germline V gene, CDR1 is SGHRS and CDR2 is YFSETQ. The CDR3: CASSQQGNTEAFF. For the CDR3, the DNA is TGCGCCAGCAGCCAACAGGGGAACACTGAAGCTTTCTTT.

The chain employs TRBV27 and TRBJ2-1; no reliable D call. The V and J ends lost 4 bases and 1 base respectively, with 11 bases between them. Germline V gene sequence: CDR1 MNHEY, CDR2 SMNVEV (reference sequence). There are 15 residues in the CDR3. CDR3: CASSYRPPSYNEQFF. CDR3 bases: TGTGCCAGCAGTTACAGACCCCCTTCCTACAATGAGCAGTTCTTC.

V is TRBV10-1 and J is TRBJ2-2; 8 nucleotides agree with TRBD1. The junction had 6 bases not matched to a gene; V was cut back by 2 bases and J by 4 bases. CDR3 size: 16 residues. Germline V gene data show CDR1 as WNHNN and CDR2 as SYGVQD (reference sequence). CDR3 bases: TGCGCCAGCAGTGAGAACGACAGGGGCAGCACCGGGGAGCTGTTTTTT. Encoded protein: CASSENDRGSTGELFF.

The chain uses TRBV6-1 and TRBJ1-2; 8 bases line up with TRBD1. The CDR3 is made up of 14 amino acids. The trim removed 3 bases at V and 4 bases at J, leaving 4 bases unmatched. Germline-derived CDR1 and CDR2 are MNHNS and SASEGT. CDR3 coding DNA: TGTGCCAGCAGTGAGGGGACAGGATCCTATGGCTACACCTTC. Translated, it gives CASSEGTGSYGYTF.

In DNA, the CDR3 is TGTGCCACTTCCGGCCGGGGGACTTTTGGAGCTTTCTTT. Translation: CATSGRGTFGAFF. The chain couples TRBV19 to TRBJ1-1; the D gene is possibly TRBD1 (5 bases). Germline V gives CDR1 LNHDA, CDR2 SQIVND (reference sequence). V was shortened by 10 bases and J by 10 bases, with 22 bases between the two germline ends. The CDR3 extends over 13 amino acids. Supplemented by reference TRBV19 and TRBJ1-1, the full variable domain reads DGGITQSPKYLFRKEGQNVTLSCEQNLNHDAMYWYRQDPGQGLRLIYYSQIVNDFQKGDIAEGYSVSREKKESFPLTVTSAQKNPTAFYLCATSGRGTFGAFFGQGTRLTVV.

This clone was recorded only once. The chain links TRBV19 to TRBJ2-2; 9 bases match TRBD1. Unmatched junction bases numbered 8, after V lost 7 bases and J lost 5 bases. CDR3 size: 15 residues. Germline loops: CDR1 LNHDA, CDR2 SQIVND (reference sequence). CDR3 in amino acids: CASTPGTGRTGELFF. In DNA, the CDR3 is TGTGCCAGTACCCCCGGGACAGGGAGGACCGGGGAGCTGTTTTTT.

This clone appeared a single time. J is TRBJ1-1 and V is TRBV2; 9 nucleotides align to TRBD1. CDR1 SNHLY and CDR2 FYNNEI come from the germline V gene. Germline trimming cut 7 bases from V and 4 bases from J; bases unmatched to any gene: 10. The CDR3 sequence is 15 residues long. The CDR3 region is CASKITGGSSTEAFF. Written as DNA, the CDR3 is TGTGCCAGCAAGATAACAGGGGGCTCGAGCACTGAAGCTTTCTTT.